The rows below give T cell receptor beta chains drawn from one sample of a study of regulatory T cells in long-lasting Graves disease. TCRdb itself ran the multiplex PCR reads through MiXCR, one entry per CDR3 protein. Among around 450,000 distinct CDR3 sequences, about 22% were seen once, and the ten largest hold about 7%. The starting material was peripheral blood mononuclear cells (PBMCs), obtained when the disease was refractory, from a patient treated with antithyroid drugs. The receptor source for this set is a female donor with Graves disease. Both conserved end residues are part of each CDR3. The D gene is left open where the match is weak. Size values are once, few and many counts, or a class for expanded clones, and some rows have none.

clone size | V gene | D gene | CDR3 protein
. | TRBV3-1 | TRBD1 | CASSKTGTGNTEAFF
few | TRBV11-2 | . | CASSQMRQGYQETQYF
once | TRBV29-1 | . | CSVAGTSQETQYF
. | TRBV3-2 | . | CASSQATPAGGLAKNIQYF
many | TRBV20-1 | TRBD2 | CSVPGPAGGDEQYF
many | TRBV11-2 | TRBD1 | CASSSGTGRNIQYF
many | TRBV10-2 | . | CASSESQGETQYF
many | TRBV24-1 | TRBD2 | CATSEGTSGFQETQYF
few | TRBV5-1 | . | CASSLLGVEDTQYF
many | TRBV6-5 | . | CASSYGISGELFF
few | TRBV6-5 | . | CASSYGLKNTEAFF
few | TRBV12-3/TRBV12-4 | . | CASSAIMNTGELFF
few | TRBV7-9 | . | CASSSSGGRGNQPQHF
. | TRBV10-3 | TRBD1 | CAISGRQGGTEAFF
many | TRBV6-5 | TRBD2 | CASSYSPKTSGRGYEQYF
once | TRBV30 | . | CAWSVPTASNQPQHF
. | TRBV7-9 | . | CASSLAGVVTEAFF
. | TRBV3-1 | . | CASSHAFAGNTVTQYF